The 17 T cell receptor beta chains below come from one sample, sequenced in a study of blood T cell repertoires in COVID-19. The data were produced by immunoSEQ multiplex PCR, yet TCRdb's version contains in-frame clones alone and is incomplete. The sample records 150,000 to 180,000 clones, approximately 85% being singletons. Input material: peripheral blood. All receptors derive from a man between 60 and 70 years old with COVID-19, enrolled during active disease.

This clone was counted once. Written as DNA, the CDR3 is TGTGCCAGCAGCTTAGGGGTAGCCGAGTGGTACTATGGCTACACCTTC. It specifies CASSLGVAEWYYGYTF. The chain links TRBV7-2 to TRBJ1-2; D not resolved. Per the germline V gene, CDR1 is SGHTA and CDR2 is FQGNSA. The CDR3 has 16 residues. V dropped 1 base and J dropped 3 bases, with 15 bases sitting between them.

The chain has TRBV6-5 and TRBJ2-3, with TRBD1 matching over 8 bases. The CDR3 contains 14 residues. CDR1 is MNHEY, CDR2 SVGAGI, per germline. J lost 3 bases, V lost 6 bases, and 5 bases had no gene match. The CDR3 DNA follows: TGTGCCAGCAGATTACAGGGGGAGACAGATACGCAGTATTTT. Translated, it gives CASRLQGETDTQYF.

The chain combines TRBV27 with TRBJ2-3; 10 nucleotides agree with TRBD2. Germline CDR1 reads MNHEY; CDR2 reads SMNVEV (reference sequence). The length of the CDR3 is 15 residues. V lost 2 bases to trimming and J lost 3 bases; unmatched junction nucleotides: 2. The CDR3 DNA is TGTGCCAGCAGTTTAGTGACTAGCGGGACAGATACGCAGTATTTT. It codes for CASSLVTSGTDTQYF.

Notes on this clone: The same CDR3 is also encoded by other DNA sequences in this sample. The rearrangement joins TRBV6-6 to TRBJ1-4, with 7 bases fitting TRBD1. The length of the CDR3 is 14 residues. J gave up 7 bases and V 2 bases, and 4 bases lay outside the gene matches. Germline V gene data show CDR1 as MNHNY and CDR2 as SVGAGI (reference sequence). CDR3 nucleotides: TGTGCCAGCAGTTACGGGCAGGGGGGTGAAAAACTGTTTTTT. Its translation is CASSYGQGGEKLFF.

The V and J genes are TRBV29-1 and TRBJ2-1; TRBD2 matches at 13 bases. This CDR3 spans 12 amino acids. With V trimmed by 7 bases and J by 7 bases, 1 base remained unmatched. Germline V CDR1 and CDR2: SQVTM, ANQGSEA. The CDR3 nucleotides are TGCAGCGAACTAGCGGGGGGGAATGAGCAGTTCTTC. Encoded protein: CSELAGGNEQFF.

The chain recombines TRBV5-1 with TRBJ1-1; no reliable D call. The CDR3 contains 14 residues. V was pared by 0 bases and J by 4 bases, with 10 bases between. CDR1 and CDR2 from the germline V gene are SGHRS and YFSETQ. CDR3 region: CASSLERVGTEAFF. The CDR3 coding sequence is TGCGCCAGCAGCTTGGAGCGGGTTGGCACTGAAGCTTTCTTT.

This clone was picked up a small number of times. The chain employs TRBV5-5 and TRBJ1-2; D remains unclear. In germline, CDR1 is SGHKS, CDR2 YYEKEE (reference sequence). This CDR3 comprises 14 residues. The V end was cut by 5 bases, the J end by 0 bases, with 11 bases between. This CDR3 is CASRLRTTNYGYTF. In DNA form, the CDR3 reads TGTGCCAGCAGGTTGAGAACAACTAACTATGGCTACACCTTC.

The CDR3 coding sequence is TGTGCCAGCAGCGGGGACAGAGGTAACACTGAAGCTTTCTTT. It encodes CASSGDRGNTEAFF. The genes are TRBV11-3 and TRBJ1-1; TRBD1 matches at 7 bases. The CDR3 has 14 residues. The V and J ends lost 5 bases and 2 bases, in that order; junction bases with no gene match: 5. CDR1 and CDR2 (germline): SGHNT, YENEEA.

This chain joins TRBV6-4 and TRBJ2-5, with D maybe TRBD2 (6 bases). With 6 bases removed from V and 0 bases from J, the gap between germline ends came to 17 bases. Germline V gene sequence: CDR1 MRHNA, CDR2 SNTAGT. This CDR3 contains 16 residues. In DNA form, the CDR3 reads TGTGCCAGCAGGGCCCCCGGGGGTCCGAACCAAGAGACCCAGTACTTC. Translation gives CASRAPGGPNQETQYF.

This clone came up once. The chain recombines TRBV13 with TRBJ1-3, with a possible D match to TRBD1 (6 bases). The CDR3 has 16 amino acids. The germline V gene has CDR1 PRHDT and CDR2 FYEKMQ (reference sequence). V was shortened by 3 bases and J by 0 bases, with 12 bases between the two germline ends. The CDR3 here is CASSFIRQDSGNTIYF. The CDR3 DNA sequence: TGTGCCAGCAGCTTTATAAGACAGGACTCTGGAAACACCATATATTTT.

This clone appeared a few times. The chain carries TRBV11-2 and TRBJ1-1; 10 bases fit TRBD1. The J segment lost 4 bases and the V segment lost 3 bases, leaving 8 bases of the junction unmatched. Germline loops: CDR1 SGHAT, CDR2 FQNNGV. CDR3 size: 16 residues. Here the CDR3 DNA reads TGTGCCAGCAGCTTTTCCCCGGGACAGGGGAGCACTGAAGCTTTCTTT. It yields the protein CASSFSPGQGSTEAFF.

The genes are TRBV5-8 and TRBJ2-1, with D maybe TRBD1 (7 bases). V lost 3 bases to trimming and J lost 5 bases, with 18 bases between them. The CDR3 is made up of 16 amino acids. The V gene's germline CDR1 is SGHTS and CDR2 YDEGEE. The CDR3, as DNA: TGTGCCAGCAGCTATTTCCAGGGGGGCGGCCACAATGAGCAGTTCTTC. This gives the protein CASSYFQGGGHNEQFF.

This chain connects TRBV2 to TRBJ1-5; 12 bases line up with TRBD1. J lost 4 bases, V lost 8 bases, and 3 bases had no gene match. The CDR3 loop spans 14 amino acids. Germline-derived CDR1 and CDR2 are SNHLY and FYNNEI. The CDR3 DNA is TGTGCCAGCGGGGGACAGGGGGCGAATCAGCCCCAGCATTTT. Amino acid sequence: CASGGQGANQPQHF.

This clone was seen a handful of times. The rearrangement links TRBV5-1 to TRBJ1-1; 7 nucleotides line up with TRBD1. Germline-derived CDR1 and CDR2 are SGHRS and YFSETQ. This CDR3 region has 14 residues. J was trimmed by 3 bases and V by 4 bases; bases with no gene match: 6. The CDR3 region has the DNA TGCGCCAGCAGCGGGGGACAGAGACACACTGAAGCTTTCTTT. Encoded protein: CASSGGQRHTEAFF.

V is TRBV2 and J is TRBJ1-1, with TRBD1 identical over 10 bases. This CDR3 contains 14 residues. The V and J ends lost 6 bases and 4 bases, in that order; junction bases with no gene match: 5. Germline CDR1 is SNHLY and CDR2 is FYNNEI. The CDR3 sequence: CASSDDRGLTEAFF. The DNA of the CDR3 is TGTGCCAGCAGCGACGACAGGGGGCTCACTGAAGCTTTCTTT.

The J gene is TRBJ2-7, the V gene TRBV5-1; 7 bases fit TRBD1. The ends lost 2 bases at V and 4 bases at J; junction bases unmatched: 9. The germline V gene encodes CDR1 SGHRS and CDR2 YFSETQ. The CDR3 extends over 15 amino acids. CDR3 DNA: TGCGCCAGCAGCTTCTTAGGGGACAGCTCTTACGAGCAGTACTTC. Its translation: CASSFLGDSSYEQYF.

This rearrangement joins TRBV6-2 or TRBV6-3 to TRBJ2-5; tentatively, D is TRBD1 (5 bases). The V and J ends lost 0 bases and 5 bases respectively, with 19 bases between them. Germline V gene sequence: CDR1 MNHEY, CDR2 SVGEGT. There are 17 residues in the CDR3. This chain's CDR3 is CASSYSPDTIKRETQYF. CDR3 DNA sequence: TGTGCCAGCAGTTACTCGCCGGACACTATAAAACGGGAGACCCAGTACTTC.